This record concerns one T cell receptor beta chain sequence. The multiple sclerosis control cohort comprised treatment-naive individuals presenting with stable or active relapsing-remitting disease. These data originate in a study of CD8 T cells in Susac syndrome. An amount of RNA that ranged from roughly 0.45 to 1 ug was reverse transcribed with random hexamers. TCRdb called the immunoSEQ multiplex PCR reads again in MiXCR, with one record for every CDR3 protein. The sample includes fewer than 150,000 distinct CDR3 sequences, around nine tenths seen only once; the top ten take 0.24%. CDR1 MNHEY and CDR2 SMNVEV come from the germline V gene (reference sequence). The CDR3 has 15 residues. Trimming cost V 1 base and J 4 bases, with 11 bases left between them.

The sequenced sample was CD8+ T cells from PBMCs. The rearrangement links TRBV27 to TRBJ1-5, with D hard to call. This clonotype originated in a human donor with multiple sclerosis. The CDR3 region is CASSLYGMRNQPQHF. DNA for the CDR3: TGTGCCAGCAGTTTATACGGAATGAGAAATCAGCCCCAGCATTTT.